The 24 T cell receptor beta chains in this list originate from one sample, sequenced in a study of beta chain features in type 1 diabetes. Study results and limitations: Within each of all four CD4+ subsets, Type 1 diabetes patients had TCRB CDR3s that were moderately but significantly shorter.

Expressed TCRB transcripts got sequenced, as all isolated RNA was reverse transcribed. Clones were sequenced by immunoSEQ multiplex PCR, and TCRdb holds only the in-frame ones, with some missing. The sample holds about 280,000 clones, about 15% seen once. No antigen is known for these receptors. Input material: naive CD4+ T cells from blood. These receptors all stem from a man aged 18-30 years with type 1 diabetes.

This clone was recorded a few times. The chain combines TRBV5-6 with TRBJ2-7; D is undetermined. Germline V gene lookup returns CDR1 SGHDT and CDR2 YYEEEE. The CDR3 runs 13 residues. Trimming removed 4 bases from V and 0 bases from J, with 8 bases in between. Here the CDR3 reads CASSKDNSYEQYF. CDR3 bases: TGTGCCAGCAGCAAAGACAACTCCTACGAGCAGTACTTC.

The rearrangement links TRBV18 to TRBJ2-7; 8 bases line up with TRBD1. CDR3 length: 15 amino acids. Germline CDR1 and CDR2: KGHSH and LQKENI. The ends lost 2 bases at V and 2 bases at J; junction bases unmatched: 5. The CDR3 DNA sequence: TGTGCCAGCTCACCAGGACAGGGTAGGACCTACGAGCAGTACTTC. This encodes CASSPGQGRTYEQYF.

V usage is TRBV5-1 and J usage is TRBJ2-1; TRBD2 agrees at 9 bases. The CDR3 consists of 15 residues. CDR1 is SGHRS and CDR2 is YFSETQ in the germline V gene. V lost 0 bases to trimming and J lost 7 bases; unmatched junction nucleotides: 5. Written as DNA, the CDR3 is TGCGCCAGCAGCTTGGGAGGGACTAGCTGGAATGAGCAGTTCTTC. It is translated as CASSLGGTSWNEQFF.

The gene calls are TRBV2 and TRBJ2-1; 7 bases match TRBD2. Trimming at V came to 5 bases and at J to 6 bases, leaving 4 bases not matched to a gene. The CDR3 covers 13 residues. In germline, CDR1 is SNHLY, CDR2 FYNNEI. CDR3 bases: TGTGCCAGCAGTCTCGGACTAGGCAATGAGCAGTTCTTC. Protein product: CASSLGLGNEQFF.

This clone was observed a few times. The chain has TRBV9 and TRBJ2-5; 12 bases map to TRBD2. The germline CDR1 and CDR2 sequences are SGDLS and YYNGEE. The trim removed 3 bases at V and 5 bases at J, leaving 8 bases unmatched. The CDR3 is made up of 16 amino acids. The CDR3 nucleotides are TGTGCCAGCAGCGCGACTAGCGGGAGCTTCGGGGAGACCCAGTACTTC. This encodes CASSATSGSFGETQYF.

This clone was seen more than once but under ten times. The rearrangement links TRBV19 to TRBJ1-1; TRBD1 agrees at 7 bases. Per germline, CDR1 LNHDA and CDR2 SQIVND (reference sequence). This CDR3 is 14 amino acids long. The V and J ends lost 4 bases and 3 bases, in that order; junction bases with no gene match: 5. CDR3 sequence reads: CASSNPGQHTEAFF. The DNA of the CDR3 is TGTGCCAGTAGTAACCCGGGACAGCACACTGAAGCTTTCTTT.

The chain joins TRBV19 to TRBJ2-1; TRBD2 aligns across 7 bases. The germline V gene encodes CDR1 LNHDA and CDR2 SQIVND (reference sequence). The trim removed 9 bases at V and 6 bases at J, leaving 11 bases unmatched. The CDR3 spans 14 residues. CDR3 sequence (DNA): TGTGCCAGCACAAAAAGCGGGGCCCCCAATGAGCAGTTCTTC. This translates into CASTKSGAPNEQFF.

The chain uses TRBV5-6 and TRBJ2-1; 10 nucleotides line up with TRBD2. CDR1 is SGHDT, CDR2 YYEEEE, per germline. V shed 4 bases, J shed 8 bases, and the junction held 9 bases outside the gene matches. The CDR3 length is 15 residues. DNA for the CDR3: TGTGCCAGCAGCCCAGCGGGGGGGCCGGGGGATGAGCAGTTCTTC. Its translation: CASSPAGGPGDEQFF. Based on the CDR3 plus reference TRBV5-6 and TRBJ2-1, the full variable domain is DAGVTQSPTHLIKTRGQQVTLRCSPKSGHDTVSWYQQALGQGPQFIFQYYEEEERQRGNFPDRFSGHQFPNYSSELNVNALLLGDSALYLCASSPAGGPGDEQFFGPGTRLTVL.

This clone was detected only a few times. The chain joins TRBV11-2 to TRBJ1-2; TRBD1 matches 8 bases. The CDR3 length is 13 residues. Germline CDR1 is SGHAT and CDR2 is FQNNGV. Trimming at V came to 4 bases and at J to 5 bases, leaving 3 bases not matched to a gene. The CDR3 region is CASSSDRVYGYTF. CDR3 nucleotides: TGTGCCAGCAGCTCGGACAGGGTATATGGCTACACCTTC. Full variable domain (rest looked up from reference TRBV11-2 and TRBJ1-2): EAGVAQSPRYKIIEKRQSVAFWCNPISGHATLYWYQQILGQGPKLLIQFQNNGVVDDSQLPKDRFSAERLKGVDSTLKIQPAKLEDSAVYLCASSSDRVYGYTFGSGTRLTVV.

This chain joins TRBV4-1 and TRBJ1-2, with D maybe TRBD1 (6 bases). V was trimmed by 4 bases and J by 7 bases, leaving 25 bases between them. The CDR3 consists of 17 residues. Germline V lookup: CDR1 MGHRA, CDR2 YSYEKL. The CDR3 DNA follows: TGCGCCAGCAGCCCTTTAGCTTTAACAGGGAGGGCTACTGGCTACACCTTC. Translation: CASSPLALTGRATGYTF.

This clone has more than one count but fewer than ten. This chain connects TRBV5-1 to TRBJ1-2; no clear D. V lost 0 bases and J lost 3, with 9 bases in between. Germline values: CDR1 SGHRS, CDR2 YFSETQ. The CDR3 has 14 residues. The CDR3 bases are TGCGCCAGCAGCTTGGACGATAACTACTATGGCTACACCTTC. Its translation is CASSLDDNYYGYTF.

This clone has more than one count but fewer than ten. The CDR3 protein is CAWSPGGGVYRVNQPQHF. In DNA form, the CDR3 reads TGTGCCTGGAGCCCGGGGGGGGGAGTTTATAGGGTCAATCAGCCCCAGCATTTT. The chain recombines TRBV30 with TRBJ1-5; weak D call: TRBD1 (5 bases). Germline loops: CDR1 GTSNPN, CDR2 SVGIG (reference sequence). The CDR3 is made up of 18 amino acids. The V end was cut by 3 bases, the J end by 3 bases, with 24 bases between.

The chain has TRBV18 and TRBJ2-5; 7 bases match TRBD1. Germline CDR1 and CDR2: KGHSH and LQKENI. The CDR3 extends over 17 amino acids. V was pared by 3 bases and J by 1 base, with 11 bases of the junction left unmatched. CDR3 in amino acids: CASSPETGNPLQETQYF. As DNA, the CDR3 is TGTGCCAGCTCACCGGAGACAGGGAATCCCCTCCAAGAGACCCAGTACTTC.

In its sample, this clone was seen a few times. The chain employs TRBV29-1 and TRBJ1-2, with D uncertain. Germline CDR1 SQVTM, CDR2 ANQGSEA. The CDR3 is 12 amino acids. V was pared by 8 bases and J by 4 bases, with 14 bases between. CDR3 sequence: CSTSREIYGYTF. The CDR3 DNA reads TGCAGCACCAGTCGGGAAATCTATGGCTACACCTTC.

This clone came up a few times. The rearrangement uses TRBV6-6 and TRBJ1-2, with 8 bases aligning to TRBD1. V dropped 6 bases and J dropped 9; count of bases not matched to a gene: 6. Germline values: CDR1 MNHNY, CDR2 SVGAGI (reference sequence). This CDR3 comprises 12 residues. CDR3 in amino acids: CASRPGTGRYTF. The CDR3, as DNA: TGTGCCAGCAGACCGGGGACAGGCCGCTACACCTTC.

This clone has just a few counts. The gene calls are TRBV30 and TRBJ2-7; the match to TRBD2 covers 7 bases. Trimming took 1 base from V and 3 from J; bases not matched to a gene: 18. CDR1 and CDR2 from the germline V gene are GTSNPN and SVGIG (reference sequence). The CDR3 sequence is 18 residues long. The CDR3 DNA reads TGTGCCTGGAGTGCCATCCCACGGGAGGCCCTCGGGAACTACGAGCAGTACTTC. This codes for CAWSAIPREALGNYEQYF.

The chain joins TRBV6-5 to TRBJ2-5, with D possibly being TRBD1 (6 bases). V lost 8 bases to trimming and J lost 4 bases, with 17 bases between them. Per germline, CDR1 MNHEY and CDR2 SVGAGI. CDR3 size: 14 residues. This CDR3 is CASGRRDRRETQYF. The CDR3 DNA reads TGTGCCAGCGGGCGAAGAGACAGGAGAGAGACCCAGTACTTC.

The table lists this clone with a few counts. The genes are TRBV30 and TRBJ2-1; the D gene is possibly TRBD1 (7 bases). The CDR3 covers 12 residues. V was pared by 7 bases and J by 6 bases, with 13 bases between. Looked up from germline, CDR1 is GTSNPN and CDR2 is SVGIG (reference sequence). The CDR3 spells CASNQGGNEQFF. The CDR3 nucleotides read TGTGCCTCGAATCAGGGGGGCAATGAGCAGTTCTTC.

The rearrangement uses TRBV7-2 and TRBJ2-3, with D unresolved. Trimming removed 2 bases at V and 0 bases at J, with 12 bases between. The CDR3 covers 16 residues. Germline V CDR1 and CDR2: SGHTA, FQGNSA. The chain's CDR3 is CASSLILRTSTDTQYF. The CDR3 bases are TGTGCCAGCAGCTTAATTCTGCGAACTAGCACAGATACGCAGTATTTT.

The rearrangement links TRBV15 to TRBJ2-7, with 7 bases lining up with TRBD2. The CDR3 consists of 15 residues. The junction had 10 bases not matched to a gene; V was cut back by 3 bases and J by 5 bases. Per the germline V gene, CDR1 is LNHNV and CDR2 is YYDKDF (reference sequence). The CDR3 DNA reads as TGTGCCACCAGCAGTAAAGGGGAGGGGAGGGACGAGCAGTACTTC. This gives the protein CATSSKGEGRDEQYF.

This clone was found once. The V and J genes are TRBV11-2 and TRBJ2-7; no definite D call. The ends were cut back, 1 base at V and 4 bases at J, with 11 bases in the middle. CDR1 and CDR2 (germline): SGHAT, FQNNGV. There are 14 residues in the CDR3. The CDR3 sequence is CASSLVQISYEQYF. CDR3 in DNA: TGTGCCAGCAGCTTAGTACAGATTTCGTACGAGCAGTACTTC. Full variable domain (missing parts from reference TRBV11-2 and TRBJ2-7): EAGVAQSPRYKIIEKRQSVAFWCNPISGHATLYWYQQILGQGPKLLIQFQNNGVVDDSQLPKDRFSAERLKGVDSTLKIQPAKLEDSAVYLCASSLVQISYEQYFGPGTRLTVT.

This clone was detected only a few times. CDR3: CASSSPSGGLNEQFF. The CDR3 DNA is TGTGCCAGCAGCAGCCCCAGCGGGGGGTTAAATGAGCAGTTCTTC. The rearrangement links TRBV6-6 to TRBJ2-1; 9 nucleotides agree with TRBD2. This CDR3 is 15 amino acids long. After removal of 6 bases from V and 7 bases from J, the junction contained 10 bases not matched to a gene. CDR1 and CDR2 from the germline V gene are MNHNY and SVGAGI (reference sequence).

The V call is TRBV5-4, the J call TRBJ2-3; possibly TRBD2 for D (6 bases). The CDR3 spans 15 residues. The ends were cut back, 4 bases at V and 5 bases at J, with 17 bases in the middle. Germline V gene lookup returns CDR1 SGHNT and CDR2 YYREEE (reference sequence). CDR3 coding DNA: TGTGCCAGCAGCGCGGGACTGACCCGAGGAGATACGCAGTATTTT. Translated, it gives CASSAGLTRGDTQYF.

This clone has only a few counts. V usage is TRBV7-9 and J usage is TRBJ2-3, with D uncertain. The length of the CDR3 is 12 residues. Germline V gives CDR1 SEHNR, CDR2 FQNEAQ (reference sequence). The germline V and J ends were trimmed by 4 bases and 7 bases, with 9 bases remaining between them. This CDR3 reads CASSSNKNTQYF. The CDR3 nucleotides are TGTGCCAGCAGCTCGAACAAAAATACGCAGTATTTT.